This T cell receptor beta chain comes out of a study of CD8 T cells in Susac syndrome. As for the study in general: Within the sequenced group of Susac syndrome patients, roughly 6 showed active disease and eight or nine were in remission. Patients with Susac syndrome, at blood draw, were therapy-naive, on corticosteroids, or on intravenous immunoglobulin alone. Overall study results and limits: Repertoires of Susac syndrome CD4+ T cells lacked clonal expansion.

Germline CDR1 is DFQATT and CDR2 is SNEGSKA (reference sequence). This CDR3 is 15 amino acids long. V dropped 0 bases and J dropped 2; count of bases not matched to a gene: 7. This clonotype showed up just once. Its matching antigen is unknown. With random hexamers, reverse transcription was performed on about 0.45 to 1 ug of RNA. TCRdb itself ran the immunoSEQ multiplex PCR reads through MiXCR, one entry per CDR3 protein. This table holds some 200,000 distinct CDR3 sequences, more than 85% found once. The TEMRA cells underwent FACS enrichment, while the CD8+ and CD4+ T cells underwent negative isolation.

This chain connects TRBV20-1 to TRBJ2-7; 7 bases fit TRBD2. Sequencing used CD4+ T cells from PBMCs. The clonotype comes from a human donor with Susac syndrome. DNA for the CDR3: TGCAGTGCTAGAGACCCTAGCGGCGTAACCTACGAGCAGTACTTC. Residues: CSARDPSGVTYEQYF.